The 12 T cell receptor beta chains listed next were all sequenced from one sample in a study of blood T cells in healthy people across ages. Through a sample-barcoded 5' primer and a J-beta primer mix, a second PCR was run for roughly 7 to 11 cycles. TCRdb passed the 5' RACE reads through MiXCR, listing each CDR3 protein once. Of approximately 880,000 distinct CDR3 sequences in the sample, about 48% were seen once. Sequencing input: blood. The receptors shown here come from a man aged 25-45 years in good health.

The gene calls are TRBV5-1 and TRBJ2-5; weak D call: TRBD2 (6 bases). Germline V gene lookup returns CDR1 SGHRS and CDR2 YFSETQ. V was pared by 0 bases and J by 5 bases, with 14 bases between. The CDR3 covers 15 residues. CDR3 bases: TGCGCCAGCAGCTTGGTCCCCGGAGGGCCGGAGACCCAGTACTTC. Its protein is CASSLVPGGPETQYF.

This clonotype was counted only a few times. CDR3 amino acids: CSVPGPLGAKNIQYF. The CDR3 nucleotides read TGCAGCGTTCCGGGCCCCCTGGGGGCCAAAAACATTCAGTACTTC. The rearrangement links TRBV29-1 to TRBJ2-4; the D is unclear. Trimming pared 5 bases from V and 1 base from J, leaving 15 bases between. CDR1 is SQVTM, CDR2 ANQGSEA, per germline. This CDR3 contains 15 residues.

This clonotype appeared a few times. This chain connects TRBV5-4 to TRBJ2-1; no definite D call. The V gene lost 0 bases and the J gene lost 0 bases, with 10 bases spanning the gap. The CDR3 runs to 16 residues. Germline V gene sequence: CDR1 SGHNT, CDR2 YYREEE (reference sequence). Here the CDR3 DNA reads TGTGCCAGCAGCTTGGACGGGCAAAGCTCCTACAATGAGCAGTTCTTC. This gives the protein CASSLDGQSSYNEQFF.

This chain links TRBV20-1 with TRBJ2-1; TRBD1 aligns across 9 bases. Germline trimming cut 3 bases from V and 10 bases from J; bases unmatched to any gene: 16. The CDR3 is 16 residues long. Germline V gene data show CDR1 as DFQATT and CDR2 as SNEGSKA (reference sequence). This CDR3 is CSASTGQGGLTREQFF. In nucleotides, the CDR3 is TGCAGTGCTAGTACGGGACAGGGCGGGTTAACAAGGGAGCAGTTCTTC.

As DNA, the CDR3 is TGTGCCAGCAGTTCAGGACAGGGGGTCGTCACTGAAGCTTTCTTT. Its protein is CASSSGQGVVTEAFF. This rearrangement joins TRBV27 to TRBJ1-1; TRBD1 matches at 10 bases. Germline assignment: CDR1 MNHEY and CDR2 SMNVEV (reference sequence). V was clipped by 4 bases and J by 4 bases; unmatched bases: 6. CDR3 length: 15 amino acids.

This rearrangement joins TRBV9 to TRBJ2-4; D possibly corresponds to TRBD2 (5 bases). The V end lost 2 bases, the J end lost 7 bases, and 13 bases lay between the germline ends. CDR1 is SGDLS, CDR2 YYNGEE, per germline. The CDR3 is made up of 14 amino acids. CDR3 protein: CASSVAGKRNIQYF. Here the CDR3 DNA reads TGTGCCAGCAGCGTGGCCGGGAAGAGGAACATTCAGTACTTC.

The genes are TRBV30 and TRBJ1-1; no definite D call. The CDR3 covers 15 residues. V lost 3 bases, J lost 4 bases, and 18 bases lay in between. CDR1 and CDR2 (germline): GTSNPN, SVGIG (reference sequence). For the CDR3, the DNA is TGTGCCTGGAGAGAGGTCAGAAGCCCGAGCACTGAAGCTTTCTTT. Its protein is CAWREVRSPSTEAFF.

The CDR3 spells CASSSVGFDSQETQYF. The CDR3 region has the DNA TGTGCCAGCAGTTCTGTTGGTTTTGACAGCCAAGAGACCCAGTACTTC. The chain carries TRBV28 and TRBJ2-5, with a possible D match to TRBD1 (5 bases). The CDR3 sequence is 16 residues long. V was cut by 4 bases and J by 1 base, with 16 bases left in between. The germline V gene encodes CDR1 MDHEN and CDR2 SYDVKM.

The DNA of the CDR3 is TGTGCCAGCAGTTTACGGCAGGGTCGTAATGAGCAGTACTTC. Its protein product is CASSLRQGRNEQYF. The V gene is TRBV12-3 or TRBV12-4, the J gene TRBJ2-7; possibly TRBD1 for D (5 bases). This CDR3 is built from 14 residues. V lost 2 bases to trimming and J lost 7 bases, with 15 bases between them.

This clonotype was counted a few times. The CDR3 DNA sequence: TGTGCCAGCAGCGTGGGACAGAGCTCTAGGACCCAGTACTTC. Translated, it gives CASSVGQSSRTQYF. The J gene is TRBJ2-5, the V gene TRBV7-9; 7 bases are a match to TRBD1. Trimming at V came to 5 bases and at J to 7 bases, leaving 10 bases not matched to a gene. The CDR3 totals 14 residues. Germline CDR1 is SEHNR and CDR2 is FQNEAQ (reference sequence). The whole variable domain, filled in from reference TRBV7-9 and TRBJ2-5, reads DTGVSQNPRHKITKRGQNVTFRCDPISEHNRLYWYRQTLGQGPEFLTYFQNEAQLEKSRLLSDRFSAERPKGSFSTLEIQRTEQGDSAMYLCASSVGQSSRTQYFGPGTRLLVL.

This clonotype was seen a few times. The chain uses TRBV10-3 and TRBJ2-5, with TRBD2 matching over 7 bases. V lost 0 bases, J lost 2 bases, and 0 bases stayed unmatched. The V gene's germline CDR1 is ENHRY and CDR2 SYGVKD. This CDR3 contains 14 residues. Written as DNA, the CDR3 is TGTGCCATCAGTGAGTCGGGGGGGCAAGAGACCCAGTACTTC. The encoded protein is CAISESGGQETQYF.

This chain joins TRBV4-2 and TRBJ2-7; the D is unclear. V lost 0 bases and J lost 5, with 8 bases in between. CDR1 is LGHNA and CDR2 is YNFKEQ in the germline V gene. The CDR3 is 13 residues long. The CDR3 protein is CASSQDSDDEQYF. CDR3 DNA: TGTGCCAGCAGCCAAGATTCTGATGACGAGCAGTACTTC.